This passage covers 29 T cell receptor beta chains from one sample sequenced in a study of cytomegalovirus exposure and HLA in healthy donors. PCR involved 60 Vbeta and 13 Jbeta primers. The repertoire was sequenced with immunoSEQ multiplex PCR; TCRdb's copy has only in-frame clones and lacks some. Of under 110,000 clones detected, approximately 80% appear once; the ten largest clones hold 1.5% to 2%. The sequenced material came from PBMCs. Receptor source: a man aged 45 to 65 in good health and CMV-seronegative.

In this sample, this clone turned up a few times. The J gene is TRBJ1-2, the V gene TRBV4-2; a weak D match, TRBD1 (5 bases). V lost 3 bases to trimming and J lost 14 bases, with 22 bases between them. Looked up from germline, CDR1 is LGHNA and CDR2 is YNFKEQ. This CDR3 region has 14 residues. The CDR3 here is CASSQSQRGVLTTF. As DNA, the CDR3 is TGTGCCAGCAGCCAGTCTCAACGGGGGGTGCTAACTACCTTC.

The chain joins TRBV9 to TRBJ2-1; D perhaps matches TRBD2 (5 bases). Germline assignment: CDR1 SGDLS and CDR2 YYNGEE. V lost 0 bases and J 9 bases, leaving 10 bases between the germline ends. This CDR3 contains 13 residues. The chain's CDR3 is CASSVDMAGEQFF. Written as DNA, the CDR3 is TGTGCCAGCAGCGTAGATATGGCGGGTGAGCAGTTCTTC.

The chain combines TRBV5-1 with TRBJ2-7, with 13 bases matching TRBD2. There are 18 residues in the CDR3. The V gene's germline CDR1 is SGHRS and CDR2 YFSETQ. The V and J ends lost 3 bases and 6 bases, in that order; junction bases with no gene match: 15. The CDR3 region has the DNA TGCGCCAGCAGCTACGCACCGGGACTAGCGGGGAGTCCGCTCGAGCAGTACTTC. This sequence encodes CASSYAPGLAGSPLEQYF.

In DNA, the CDR3 is TGTGCCAGCAGCTCGAACCGGGACAATGAGCAGTTCTTC. This sequence encodes CASSSNRDNEQFF. The chain uses TRBV11-2 and TRBJ2-1; D gene ambiguous. The germline V gene has CDR1 SGHAT and CDR2 FQNNGV. V lost 4 bases, J lost 5 bases, and 9 bases lay in between. The length of the CDR3 is 13 residues. The full variable domain, with the rest looked up from reference TRBV11-2 and TRBJ2-1, is EAGVAQSPRYKIIEKRQSVAFWCNPISGHATLYWYQQILGQGPKLLIQFQNNGVVDDSQLPKDRFSAERLKGVDSTLKIQPAKLEDSAVYLCASSSNRDNEQFFGPGTRLTVL.

The chain links TRBV10-3 to TRBJ2-2, with TRBD2 identical over 7 bases. The V gene end was trimmed by 10 bases and the J gene end by 0 bases; junction bases not matched to a gene: 8. The germline V gene encodes CDR1 ENHRY and CDR2 SYGVKD. CDR3 length equals 15 residues. CDR3 sequence: CATSGGPTNTGELFF. CDR3 nucleotides: TGTGCCACCTCGGGGGGACCCACGAACACCGGGGAGCTGTTTTTT.

This clone occurred once. V gene TRBV10-2 combines with J gene TRBJ1-1, with D possibly TRBD1 on 6 matching bases. The length of the CDR3 is 14 residues. V shed 2 bases and J shed 1 base, with 8 bases lying between them. The germline gives CDR1 WSHSY, CDR2 SAAADI. The CDR3 is CASSEGGGNTEAFF. Here the CDR3 DNA reads TGCGCCAGCAGTGAGGGGGGCGGGAACACTGAAGCTTTCTTT.

This clone appeared a few times. V usage is TRBV6-6 and J usage is TRBJ1-3; D is ambiguous. The CDR3 has 15 residues. Germline values: CDR1 MNHNY, CDR2 SVGAGI (reference sequence). With 2 bases removed from V and 0 bases from J, the gap between germline ends came to 8 bases. For the CDR3, the DNA is TGTGCCAGCAGTTACGATGGCTCCTCTGGAAACACCATATATTTT. This translates into CASSYDGSSGNTIYF.

The rearrangement joins TRBV19 to TRBJ2-5; D might be TRBD1 (6 bases). V lost 4 bases to trimming and J lost 2 bases, with 8 bases between them. The CDR3 sequence is 13 residues long. The germline gives CDR1 LNHDA, CDR2 SQIVND (reference sequence). The CDR3, as DNA: TGTGCCAGTAGTACCCAGGGGCAAGAGACCCAGTACTTC. Translating gives CASSTQGQETQYF.

Only one count was recorded for this clone. The chain uses TRBV10-3 and TRBJ1-6; TRBD1 matches 9 bases. The CDR3 totals 14 residues. J lost 7 bases, V lost 7 bases, and 5 bases had no gene match. Germline lookup yields CDR1 ENHRY and CDR2 SYGVKD. CDR3 in DNA: TGTGCCATCAATACCGGGACAGGGAATTCACCCCTCCACTTT. It is translated as CAINTGTGNSPLHF.

The rearrangement uses TRBV7-9 and TRBJ2-1, with 9 bases aligning to TRBD2. Looked up from germline, CDR1 is SEHNR and CDR2 is FQNEAQ (reference sequence). This CDR3 is 16 amino acids long. Germline trimming cut 5 bases from V and 10 bases from J; bases unmatched to any gene: 15. DNA for the CDR3: TGTGCCAGCAGCCGTTTTAAGCGGGGGGTCCTAGGGGAGCAGTTCTTC. This translates into CASSRFKRGVLGEQFF.

The chain joins TRBV27 to TRBJ2-3, with a tentative D call TRBD1 (6 bases). V was trimmed by 7 bases and J by 6 bases, leaving 8 bases between them. This CDR3 has 11 residues. Germline assignment: CDR1 MNHEY and CDR2 SMNVEV (reference sequence). CDR3 loop: CASIRGDTQYF. The CDR3 bases are TGTGCCAGCATAAGGGGGGATACGCAGTATTTT.

The J gene is TRBJ1-1, the V gene TRBV7-2; D ambiguous. Per the germline V gene, CDR1 is SGHTA and CDR2 is FQGNSA. The CDR3 covers 13 residues. V shed 7 bases and J shed 4 bases, with 13 bases lying between them. The CDR3: CASTPTVGTEAFF. DNA for the CDR3: TGTGCCAGCACTCCTACAGTCGGCACTGAAGCTTTCTTT.

The chain is built from TRBV5-8 and TRBJ1-1; D is unclear. Germline CDR1 is SGHTS and CDR2 is YDEGEE. The CDR3 totals 13 residues. V shed 2 bases and J shed 5 bases, with 10 bases lying between them. The CDR3: CASSLTFGTEAFF. The CDR3, as DNA: TGTGCCAGCAGCTTAACCTTCGGGACTGAAGCTTTCTTT.

This chain uses TRBV21-1 with TRBJ2-5; the tabulated D call, TRBD1, remains unverified against the DNA. Near its end, the DNA agrees better with TRBJ2-7, so the J call may be wrong. TRBV21-1 is tagged as a pseudogene. The CDR3 consists of 12 residues. This CDR3 is CASRYRIYEQYF. CDR3 sequence (DNA): TGTGCCAGCCGGTACAGGATCTACGAGCAGTACTTC.

V usage is TRBV2 and J usage is TRBJ2-1; TRBD1 might be the D (6 bases). The V end lost 7 bases, the J end lost 9 bases, and 22 bases lay between the germline ends. Germline CDR1 reads SNHLY; CDR2 reads FYNNEI. The CDR3 spans 15 residues. CDR3 loop: CASTFGGDVVSEQFF. The CDR3 coding sequence is TGTGCCAGCACTTTTGGGGGCGACGTGGTGAGTGAGCAGTTCTTC.

The chain combines TRBV30 with TRBJ1-4; D possibly corresponds to TRBD1 (6 bases). The V gene's germline CDR1 is GTSNPN and CDR2 SVGIG (reference sequence). V gave up 0 bases and J gave up 4 bases, with 9 bases separating them. This CDR3 has 14 amino acids. CDR3 region: CAWSVDRNNEKLFF. CDR3 in DNA: TGTGCCTGGAGTGTAGACAGGAATAATGAAAAACTGTTTTTT.

The CDR3 sequence: CSASKLGEQFF. The DNA for the CDR3 is TGCAGTGCTAGTAAGCTAGGTGAGCAGTTCTTC. The chain joins TRBV20-1 to TRBJ2-1, with no clear D. CDR3 length: 11 residues. The germline V gene encodes CDR1 DFQATT and CDR2 SNEGSKA (reference sequence). V dropped 3 bases and J dropped 9 bases, with 9 bases sitting between them.

The chain recombines TRBV5-1 with TRBJ1-1; TRBD1 might be the D (6 bases). The CDR3 is 15 amino acids. V gave up 4 bases and J gave up 0 bases, with 13 bases separating them. Germline-derived CDR1 and CDR2 are SGHRS and YFSETQ. CDR3 sequence (DNA): TGCGCCAGCAGCCAGGGGTCCCGGATGAACACTGAAGCTTTCTTT. This encodes CASSQGSRMNTEAFF. The full variable domain, with the rest looked up from reference TRBV5-1 and TRBJ1-1, is KAGVTQTPRYLIKTRGQQVTLSCSPISGHRSVSWYQQTPGQGLQFLFEYFSETQRNKGNFPGRFSGRQFSNSRSEMNVSTLELGDSALYLCASSQGSRMNTEAFFGQGTRLTVV.

J is TRBJ2-7 and V is TRBV7-6; 7 bases are a match to TRBD2. V gave up 5 bases and J gave up 1 base; unmatched junction bases: 8. This CDR3 is 15 amino acids long. Germline CDR1 reads SGHVS; CDR2 reads FNYEAQ. Written as DNA, the CDR3 is TGTGCCAGCAGCCGGAGTGGGGGGGGTTCCTACGAGCAGTACTTC. This sequence encodes CASSRSGGGSYEQYF.

The gene calls are TRBV7-2 and TRBJ2-2, with D perhaps TRBD1 (6 bases). The CDR3 runs to 15 residues. Trimming stripped 5 bases from V and 5 bases from J, with 15 bases between. Germline assignment: CDR1 SGHTA and CDR2 FQGNSA. The CDR3 bases are TGTGCCAGCAGCCTACAGGGAGCGCGGACCGGGGAGCTGTTTTTT. Translated, it gives CASSLQGARTGELFF. Full variable domain (outside the CDR3, taken from reference TRBV7-2 and TRBJ2-2): GAGVSQSPSNKVTEKGKDVELRCDPISGHTALYWYRQSLGQGLEFLIYFQGNSAPDKSGLPSDRFSAERTGGSVSTLTIQRTQQEDSAVYLCASSLQGARTGELFFGEGSRLTVL.

This clone occurred once. CDR3 sequence reads: CASSYSIRGQTEQYF. DNA of the CDR3: TGTGCCAGCAGTTACTCGATAAGGGGGCAGACCGAGCAGTACTTC. The chain employs TRBV6-5 and TRBJ2-7; 7 nucleotides agree with TRBD1. Trimming cost V 0 bases and J 6 bases; bases outside gene matches: 8. Germline V lookup: CDR1 MNHEY, CDR2 SVGAGI. This CDR3 region has 15 residues.

V is TRBV5-1 and J is TRBJ1-1; no definite D call. V was pared by 7 bases and J by 0 bases, with 7 bases between. The CDR3 totals 12 residues. The germline gives CDR1 SGHRS, CDR2 YFSETQ. This chain's CDR3 is CASHEVNTEAFF. The CDR3 DNA follows: TGCGCCAGCCATGAGGTGAACACTGAAGCTTTCTTT.

This sequence joins TRBV19 and TRBJ1-5; D not resolved. The CDR3 sequence is 13 residues long. Germline V gene sequence: CDR1 LNHDA, CDR2 SQIVND (reference sequence). Trimming took off 8 bases at V and 6 bases at J, with 14 bases between the two ends. CDR3 residues: CASWSGNGQPQHF. In DNA form, the CDR3 reads TGTGCCAGTTGGAGTGGTAACGGTCAGCCCCAGCATTTT.

CDR3 coding DNA: TGTGCCAGCAGTAGCGGGAGGGAGCAGTACGTC. This gives the protein CASSSGREQYV. This sequence joins TRBV2 and TRBJ2-7, with 9 bases aligning to TRBD2. Germline CDR1 reads SNHLY; CDR2 reads FYNNEI. Trimming at V came to 5 bases and at J to 7 bases, leaving 0 bases not matched to a gene. This CDR3 spans 11 amino acids.

Remarks on this clone: Other nucleotide sequences from this sample produce the same CDR3. The J gene is TRBJ2-2, the V gene TRBV6-1; 7 nucleotides agree with TRBD1. The CDR3 spans 15 residues. V was clipped by 4 bases and J by 2 bases; unmatched bases: 4. CDR1 and CDR2 (germline): MNHNS, SASEGT. CDR3 coding DNA: TGTGCCAGCAGTGTCGGGACAGCTAACACCGGGGAGCTGTTTTTT. It encodes CASSVGTANTGELFF.

The chain is built from TRBV7-9 and TRBJ1-6; a possible D gene is TRBD1 (5 bases). CDR3 size: 15 residues. The germline V gene encodes CDR1 SEHNR and CDR2 FQNEAQ (reference sequence). The V gene lost 5 bases and the J gene lost 5 bases, with 13 bases spanning the gap. The CDR3, as DNA: TGTGCCAGCAGCGCCAGGGCAACTAATAATTCACCCCTCCACTTT. This codes for CASSARATNNSPLHF.

J is TRBJ1-5 and V is TRBV18; D gene unclear. This CDR3 is built from 16 residues. Looked up from germline, CDR1 is KGHSH and CDR2 is LQKENI. Trimming shortened V by 5 bases and J by 1 base, and 15 bases separated the two germline ends. CDR3 nucleotide sequence: TGTGCCAGCTCATTAATTAACAGAGGGAGCAATCAGCCCCAGCATTTT. This encodes CASSLINRGSNQPQHF.

The V gene is TRBV11-2, the J gene TRBJ1-1; no definite D call. Per the germline V gene, CDR1 is SGHAT and CDR2 is FQNNGV. Trimming took off 5 bases at V and 5 bases at J, with 12 bases between the two ends. This CDR3 comprises 13 residues. The CDR3 spells CASSLERGTEAFF. CDR3 nucleotide sequence: TGTGCCAGCAGCCTCGAGCGAGGTACTGAAGCTTTCTTT.

This clone appeared a single time. The chain carries TRBV7-2 and TRBJ1-3, with D possibly TRBD1 on 5 matching bases. Germline V gives CDR1 SGHTA, CDR2 FQGNSA. This CDR3 comprises 15 residues. V was cut by 2 bases and J by 1 base, with 9 bases left in between. The CDR3 coding sequence is TGTGCCAGCAGCTTATATAGGGGATCTGGAAACACCATATATTTT. Translation gives CASSLYRGSGNTIYF.